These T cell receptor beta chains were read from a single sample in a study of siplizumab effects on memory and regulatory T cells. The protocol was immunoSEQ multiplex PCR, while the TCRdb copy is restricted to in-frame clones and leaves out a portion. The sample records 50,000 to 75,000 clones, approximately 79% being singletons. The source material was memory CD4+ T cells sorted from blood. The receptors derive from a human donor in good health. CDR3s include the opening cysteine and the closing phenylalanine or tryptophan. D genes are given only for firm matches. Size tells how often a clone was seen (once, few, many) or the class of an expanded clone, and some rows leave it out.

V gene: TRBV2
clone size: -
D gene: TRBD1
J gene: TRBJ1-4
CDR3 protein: CASLTGGKGKLFF
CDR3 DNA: TGTGCCAGCCTGACAGGGGGCAAGGGAAAACTGTTTTTT

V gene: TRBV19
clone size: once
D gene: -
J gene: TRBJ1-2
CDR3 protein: CASSPPESYGYTF
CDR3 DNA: TGTGCCAGTAGCCCCCCGGAAAGCTATGGCTACACCTTC

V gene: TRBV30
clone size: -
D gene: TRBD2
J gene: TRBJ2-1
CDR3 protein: CAWSAHSGGAYNEQFF
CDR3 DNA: TGTGCCTGGAGTGCCCATAGCGGGGGTGCCTACAATGAGCAGTTCTTC

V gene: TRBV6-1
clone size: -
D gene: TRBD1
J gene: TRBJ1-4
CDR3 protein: CASSEVQGARLFF
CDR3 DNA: TGTGCCAGCAGTGAGGTGCAGGGGGCGCGACTGTTTTTT

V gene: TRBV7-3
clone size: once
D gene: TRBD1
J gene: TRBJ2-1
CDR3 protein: CASSLSGTGGDEQFF
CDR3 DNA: TGTGCCAGCAGCTTATCGGGGACAGGGGGAGATGAGCAGTTCTTC

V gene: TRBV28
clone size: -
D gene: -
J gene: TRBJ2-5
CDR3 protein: CASSLGKTQYF
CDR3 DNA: TGTGCCAGCAGTCTTGGAAAGACCCAGTACTTC

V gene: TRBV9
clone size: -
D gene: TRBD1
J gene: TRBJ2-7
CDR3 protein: CASSPRTGGYEQYF
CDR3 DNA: TGTGCCAGCAGCCCGCGGACAGGGGGGTACGAGCAGTACTTC

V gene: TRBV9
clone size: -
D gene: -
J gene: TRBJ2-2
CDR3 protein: CASSVKLGANTGELFF
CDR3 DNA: TGTGCCAGCAGCGTAAAGCTGGGGGCGAACACCGGGGAGCTGTTTTTT

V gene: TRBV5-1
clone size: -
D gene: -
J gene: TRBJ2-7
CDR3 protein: CASSLSGREYEQYF
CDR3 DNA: TGCGCCAGCAGCCTATCCGGACGGGAATACGAGCAGTACTTC

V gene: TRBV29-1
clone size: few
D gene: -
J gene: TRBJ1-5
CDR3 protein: CSVETGHNQPQHF
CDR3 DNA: TGCAGCGTAGAGACAGGACACAATCAGCCCCAGCATTTT

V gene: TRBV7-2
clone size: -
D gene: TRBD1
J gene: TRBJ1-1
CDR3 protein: CASSQGAFTEAFF
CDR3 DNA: TGTGCCAGCAGTCAGGGGGCATTCACTGAAGCTTTCTTT

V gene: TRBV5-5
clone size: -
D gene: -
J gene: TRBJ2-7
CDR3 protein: CATSGTYEQYF
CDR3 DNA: TGTGCCACGAGTGGGACCTACGAGCAGTACTTC

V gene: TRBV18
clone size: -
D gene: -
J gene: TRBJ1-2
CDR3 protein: CASSHPGQDWDYGYTF
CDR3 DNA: TGTGCCAGCTCCCACCCCGGACAAGATTGGGACTATGGCTACACCTTC

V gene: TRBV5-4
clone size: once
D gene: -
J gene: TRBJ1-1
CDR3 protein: CASSGGGRVDTEAFF
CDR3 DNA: TGTGCCAGCAGCGGGGGGGGCAGGGTCGACACTGAAGCTTTCTTT

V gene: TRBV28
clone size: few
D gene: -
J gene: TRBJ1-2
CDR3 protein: CASKSGIRGYTF
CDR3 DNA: TGTGCCAGCAAATCCGGTATACGCGGCTACACCTTC

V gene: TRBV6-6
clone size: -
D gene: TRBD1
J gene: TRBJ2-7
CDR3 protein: CASSSGTGVSEQYF
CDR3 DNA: TGTGCCAGCAGTTCCGGGACAGGGGTGAGCGAGCAGTACTTC

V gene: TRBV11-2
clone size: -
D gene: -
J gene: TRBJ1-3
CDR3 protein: CASSQRDMAAGNTIYF
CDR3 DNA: TGTGCCAGCAGTCAACGGGACATGGCGGCTGGAAACACCATATATTTT

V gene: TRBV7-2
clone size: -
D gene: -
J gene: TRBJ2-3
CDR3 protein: CASSFSLGTTDTQYF
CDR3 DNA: TGTGCCAGCAGCTTTTCATTGGGTACAACAGATACGCAGTATTTT

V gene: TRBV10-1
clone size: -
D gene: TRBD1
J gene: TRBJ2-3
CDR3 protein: CASSESYRGVVDTQYF
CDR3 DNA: TGCGCCAGCAGTGAGTCATACAGGGGAGTAGTGGATACGCAGTATTTT

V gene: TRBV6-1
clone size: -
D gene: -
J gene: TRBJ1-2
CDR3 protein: CASSEYMGESYGYTF
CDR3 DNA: TGTGCCAGCAGTGAATATATGGGGGAGAGCTATGGCTACACCTTC

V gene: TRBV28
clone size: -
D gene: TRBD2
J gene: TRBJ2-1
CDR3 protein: CASWGGYEQFF
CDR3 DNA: TGTGCCAGCTGGGGGGGGTATGAGCAGTTCTTC

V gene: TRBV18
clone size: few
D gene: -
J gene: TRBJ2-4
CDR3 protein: CASSLATGTENIQYF
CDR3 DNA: TGTGCCAGCTCACTAGCAACCGGGACCGAAAACATTCAGTACTTC

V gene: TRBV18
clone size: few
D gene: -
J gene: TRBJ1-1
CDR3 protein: CASSANRVGTEAFF
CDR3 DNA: TGTGCCAGCTCCGCAAACAGGGTTGGCACTGAAGCTTTCTTT

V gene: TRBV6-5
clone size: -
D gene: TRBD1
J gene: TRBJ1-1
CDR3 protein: CASTRGYVEAFF
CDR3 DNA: TGTGCCAGCACCAGGGGGTATGTTGAAGCTTTCTTT

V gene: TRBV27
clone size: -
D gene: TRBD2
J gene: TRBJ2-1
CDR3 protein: CASSLRLAGGGEQFF
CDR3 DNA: TGTGCCAGCAGTTTGAGACTAGCGGGGGGGGGTGAGCAGTTCTTC

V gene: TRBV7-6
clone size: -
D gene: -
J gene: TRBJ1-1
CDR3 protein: CASSRLASGTEAFF
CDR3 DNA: TGTGCCAGCAGCCGATTAGCGTCAGGTACTGAAGCTTTCTTT

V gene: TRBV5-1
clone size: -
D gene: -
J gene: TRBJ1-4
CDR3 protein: CASSGLGQNEKLFF
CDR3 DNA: TGCGCCAGCAGCGGACTAGGACAGAATGAAAAACTGTTTTTT

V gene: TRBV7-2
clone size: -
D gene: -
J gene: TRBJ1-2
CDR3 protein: CASSPGSNYGYTF
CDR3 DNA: TGTGCCAGCAGCCCTGGGAGTAACTATGGCTACACCTTC

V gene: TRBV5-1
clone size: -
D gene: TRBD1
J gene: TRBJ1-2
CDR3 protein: CASSAKGQLTAYGYTF
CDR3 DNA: TGCGCCAGCAGCGCCAAGGGACAGCTCACGGCCTATGGCTACACCTTC

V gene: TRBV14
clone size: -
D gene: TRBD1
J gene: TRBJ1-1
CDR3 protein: CASSQGQGGIKNTEAFF
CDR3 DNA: TGTGCCAGCAGCCAAGGACAGGGAGGTATTAAGAACACTGAAGCTTTCTTT

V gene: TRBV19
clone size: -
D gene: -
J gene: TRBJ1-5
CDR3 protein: CASSRQVYQPQHF
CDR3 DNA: TGTGCCAGTAGTCGACAAGTCTATCAGCCCCAGCATTTT

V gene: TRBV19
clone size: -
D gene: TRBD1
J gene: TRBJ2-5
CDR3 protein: CASSTDRGETQYF
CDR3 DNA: TGTGCCAGTAGTACAGACAGGGGTGAGACCCAGTACTTC

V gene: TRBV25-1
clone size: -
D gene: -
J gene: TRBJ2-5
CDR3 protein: CASSDARGEETQYF
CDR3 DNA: TGTGCCAGCAGTGATGCTAGGGGTGAAGAGACCCAGTACTTC

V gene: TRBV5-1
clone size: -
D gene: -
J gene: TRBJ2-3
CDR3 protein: CASSQGPGTDTQYF
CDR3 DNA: TGCGCCAGCAGCCAGGGACCCGGCACAGATACGCAGTATTTT

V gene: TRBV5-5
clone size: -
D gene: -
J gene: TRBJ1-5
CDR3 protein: CASSLIGGIQPQHF
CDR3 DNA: TGTGCCAGCAGCTTAATCGGAGGGATTCAGCCCCAGCATTTT

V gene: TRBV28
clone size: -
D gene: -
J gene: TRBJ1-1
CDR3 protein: CASNKMPGKNTEAFF
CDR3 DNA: TGTGCCAGCAACAAGATGCCCGGAAAGAACACTGAAGCTTTCTTT

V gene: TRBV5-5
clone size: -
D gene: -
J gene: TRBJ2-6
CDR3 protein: CASSLGSTTSGANVLTF
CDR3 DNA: TGTGCCAGCAGCTTGGGTTCCACTACCTCTGGGGCCAACGTCCTGACTTTC